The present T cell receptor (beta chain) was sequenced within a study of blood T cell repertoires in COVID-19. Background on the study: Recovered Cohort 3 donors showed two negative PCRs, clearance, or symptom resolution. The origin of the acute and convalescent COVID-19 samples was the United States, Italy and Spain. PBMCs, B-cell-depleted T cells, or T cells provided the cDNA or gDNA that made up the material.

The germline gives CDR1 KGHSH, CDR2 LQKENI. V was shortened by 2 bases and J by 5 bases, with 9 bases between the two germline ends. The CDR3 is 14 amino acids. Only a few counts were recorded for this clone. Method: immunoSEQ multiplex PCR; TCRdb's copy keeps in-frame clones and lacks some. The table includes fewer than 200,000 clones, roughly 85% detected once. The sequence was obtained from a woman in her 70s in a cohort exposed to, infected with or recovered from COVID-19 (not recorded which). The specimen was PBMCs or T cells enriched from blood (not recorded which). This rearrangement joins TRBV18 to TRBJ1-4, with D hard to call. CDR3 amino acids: CASSPGGWNEKLFF. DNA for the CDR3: TGTGCCAGCTCACCAGGCGGGTGGAATGAAAAACTGTTTTTT. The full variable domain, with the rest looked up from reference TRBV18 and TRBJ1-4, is NAGVMQNPRHLVRRRGQEARLRCSPMKGHSHVYWYRQLPEEGLKFMVYLQKENIIDESGMPKERFSAEFPKEGPSILRIQQVVRGDSAAYFCASSPGGWNEKLFFGSGTQLSVL.